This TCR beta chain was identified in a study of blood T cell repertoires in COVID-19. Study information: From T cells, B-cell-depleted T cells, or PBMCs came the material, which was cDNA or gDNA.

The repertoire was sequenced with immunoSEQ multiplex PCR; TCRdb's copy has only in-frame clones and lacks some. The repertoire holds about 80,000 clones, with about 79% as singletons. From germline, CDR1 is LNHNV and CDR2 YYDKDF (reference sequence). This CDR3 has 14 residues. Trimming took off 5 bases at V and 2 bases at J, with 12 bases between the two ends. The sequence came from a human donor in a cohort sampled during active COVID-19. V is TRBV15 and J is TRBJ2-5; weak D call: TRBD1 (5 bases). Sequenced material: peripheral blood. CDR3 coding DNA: TGTGCCACCAGCGTAAGCAGGGTACAAGAGACCCAGTACTTC. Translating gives CATSVSRVQETQYF.